The 31 T cell receptor beta chains below come from one sample, sequenced in a study of cytomegalovirus exposure and HLA in healthy donors. PCR was performed using 60 Vbeta and 13 Jbeta primers. This table comes from immunoSEQ multiplex PCR, and its TCRdb copy is limited to in-frame clones, with some not included. In the table there are 130,000 or so clones, roughly four fifths of which are singletons. Sequencing was done on a sample of PBMCs. These receptors were obtained from a man between 18 and 29 years old in good health and CMV-seropositive.

This clone was observed a handful of times. Written as DNA, the CDR3 is TGCGCCAGCAGCTTCCGTCCGGGACTAGCGGGAGGAGTTGAAGATACGCAGTATTTT. Translating gives CASSFRPGLAGGVEDTQYF. The chain employs TRBV5-1 and TRBJ2-3, with 15 bases fitting TRBD2. The V and J ends lost 2 bases and 5 bases, in that order; junction bases with no gene match: 12. CDR3 length equals 19 residues. The V gene's germline CDR1 is SGHRS and CDR2 YFSETQ.

V usage is TRBV29-1 and J usage is TRBJ1-2; unclear D gene. CDR1 and CDR2 from the germline V gene are SQVTM and ANQGSEA. This CDR3 is built from 15 residues. V lost 3 bases and J lost 3, with 17 bases in between. CDR3 nucleotide sequence: TGCAGCGTTGAGGGCAGCCTGACCCCTCACTATGGCTACACCTTC. Amino acid sequence: CSVEGSLTPHYGYTF.

This rearrangement joins TRBV6-6 to TRBJ2-7; D unclear. V gave up 10 bases and J gave up 3 bases, with 16 bases separating them. CDR3 length equals 13 residues. CDR1 is MNHNY and CDR2 is SVGAGI in the germline V gene (reference sequence). The CDR3 here is CATVPGVGYEQYF. The CDR3 DNA is TGTGCCACCGTTCCGGGTGTTGGCTACGAGCAGTACTTC.

This clone has only a few counts. The V call is TRBV6-6, the J call TRBJ2-7; D might be TRBD2 (7 bases). The CDR3 loop spans 13 amino acids. CDR1 and CDR2 (germline): MNHNY, SVGAGI (reference sequence). V lost 10 bases, J lost 4 bases, and 17 bases lay in between. The CDR3 region has the DNA TGTGCCACCCACCCGGGGGGCGGGTACGAGCAGTACTTC. This gives the protein CATHPGGGYEQYF.

This clone has more than one count but fewer than ten. The chain uses TRBV7-8 and TRBJ2-5; 10 bases align to TRBD2. Germline V CDR1 and CDR2: SGHVS, FQNEAQ. V lost 4 bases and J lost 2; bases outside the gene matches: 19. This CDR3 spans 20 amino acids. The CDR3 DNA is TGTGCCAGCAGCTCGAACCCAAGCGCTAGCGGGAGCCCCCTACAAGAGACCCAGTACTTC. Translation gives CASSSNPSASGSPLQETQYF.

The chain links TRBV14 to TRBJ2-2, with TRBD2 as a possible D gene (5 bases). The germline CDR1 and CDR2 sequences are SGHDN and FVKESK. The CDR3 spans 17 residues. V gave up 1 base and J gave up 1 base, with 13 bases separating them. CDR3 amino acids: CASSQVHVGLNTGELFF. In nucleotides, the CDR3 is TGTGCCAGCAGCCAAGTACATGTTGGACTGAACACCGGGGAGCTGTTTTTT.

The chain links TRBV27 to TRBJ1-5, with 11 bases identical to TRBD1. CDR3 length: 15 amino acids. J lost 4 bases, V lost 5 bases, and 4 bases had no gene match. Germline CDR1 is MNHEY and CDR2 is SMNVEV (reference sequence). CDR3 region: CASSPGTGGNQPQHF. The CDR3 DNA is TGTGCCAGCAGTCCCGGGACAGGGGGGAATCAGCCCCAGCATTTT.

The gene calls are TRBV7-9 and TRBJ2-7, with TRBD1 matching over 7 bases. Trimming took 6 bases from V and 6 from J; bases not matched to a gene: 17. CDR3 length: 16 residues. Germline V gene lookup returns CDR1 SEHNR and CDR2 FQNEAQ (reference sequence). CDR3 coding DNA: TGTGCCAGCAGTCCTGCGGCGAGTAGGGGGCGGCGCGAGCAGTACTTC. Protein: CASSPAASRGRREQYF.

The chain joins TRBV27 to TRBJ2-7, with TRBD1 as a possible D gene (6 bases). Germline values: CDR1 MNHEY, CDR2 SMNVEV (reference sequence). The CDR3 has 14 amino acids. V lost 6 bases and J 3 bases, leaving 15 bases between the germline ends. The CDR3 coding sequence is TGTGCCAGCAGCCCAGGGGCCCGATTCTACGAGCAGTACTTC. Translating gives CASSPGARFYEQYF.

The chain employs TRBV7-2 and TRBJ1-1, with 10 bases fitting TRBD1. The J segment lost 4 bases and the V segment lost 5 bases, leaving 4 bases of the junction unmatched. Germline CDR1 is SGHTA and CDR2 is FQGNSA. The CDR3 is made up of 14 amino acids. The CDR3 is CASSHGQGVTEAFF. DNA of the CDR3: TGTGCCAGCAGCCACGGACAGGGGGTCACTGAAGCTTTCTTT. The variable domain in full, with the rest retrieved from reference TRBV7-2 and TRBJ1-1, is GAGVSQSPSNKVTEKGKDVELRCDPISGHTALYWYRQSLGQGLEFLIYFQGNSAPDKSGLPSDRFSAERTGGSVSTLTIQRTQQEDSAVYLCASSHGQGVTEAFFGQGTRLTVV.

The chain has TRBV18 and TRBJ2-5; D is perhaps TRBD1 (6 bases). The CDR3 length is 14 residues. Germline CDR1 KGHSH, CDR2 LQKENI. The V gene lost 2 bases and the J gene lost 4 bases, with 11 bases spanning the gap. The CDR3 DNA reads TGTGCCAGCTCACCAGGCCTAGGGGGAGAGACCCAGTACTTC. Its translation: CASSPGLGGETQYF.

The chain uses TRBV6-1 and TRBJ2-1, with TRBD2 identical over 13 bases. V gave up 2 bases and J gave up 2 bases; unmatched junction bases: 15. Germline CDR1 and CDR2: MNHNS and SASEGT. The CDR3 extends over 21 amino acids. In nucleotides, the CDR3 is TGTGCCAGCAGTGAAACCATTCAACTAGCGGGAGGGCCTAGGGCCTACAATGAGCAGTTCTTC. Translation gives CASSETIQLAGGPRAYNEQFF.

The chain recombines TRBV10-3 with TRBJ2-6, with 7 bases that match TRBD1. CDR1 is ENHRY and CDR2 is SYGVKD in the germline V gene. The ends lost 2 bases at V and 2 bases at J; junction bases unmatched: 3. This CDR3 region has 16 residues. The CDR3 DNA sequence: TGTGCCATCAGTGAGAAGACAGGGACTGGGGCCAACGTCCTGACTTTC. Translation gives CAISEKTGTGANVLTF.

The chain recombines TRBV5-1 with TRBJ2-3, with a possible D match to TRBD2 (5 bases). V was cut by 0 bases and J by 11 bases, with 7 bases left in between. The CDR3 covers 11 residues. Germline V gives CDR1 SGHRS, CDR2 YFSETQ. The CDR3 nucleotides read TGCGCCAGCAGCTTGGGAGGGAAGCAGTATTTT. This translates into CASSLGGKQYF.

This clone appeared a few times. The chain uses TRBV30 and TRBJ1-4; D not resolved. The CDR3 loop spans 12 amino acids. Per germline, CDR1 GTSNPN and CDR2 SVGIG (reference sequence). Deletions cut 4 bases from V and 5 bases from J, with 8 bases between. For the CDR3, the DNA is TGTGCCTGGACTAGGAACAATGAAAAACTGTTTTTT. Its protein product is CAWTRNNEKLFF.

The V call is TRBV28, the J call TRBJ2-7; weak D call: TRBD2 (7 bases). This CDR3 has 15 residues. The germline V and J ends were trimmed by 6 bases and 1 base, with 16 bases remaining between them. Germline lookup yields CDR1 MDHEN and CDR2 SYDVKM. The CDR3 sequence: CASRRGGSPSYEQYF. The CDR3 coding sequence is TGTGCCAGCAGGAGGGGGGGGTCCCCATCCTACGAGCAGTACTTC.

The chain couples TRBV28 to TRBJ1-1; 7 bases agree with TRBD1. V dropped 2 bases and J dropped 0; count of bases not matched to a gene: 3. Per germline, CDR1 MDHEN and CDR2 SYDVKM. This CDR3 region has 15 residues. The CDR3 reads CASSLGTAMNTEAFF. The CDR3 DNA is TGTGCCAGCAGTTTAGGGACAGCGATGAACACTGAAGCTTTCTTT.

The rearrangement joins TRBV25-1 to TRBJ2-7, with D tentatively TRBD1 (6 bases). The germline V and J ends were trimmed by 5 bases and 5 bases, with 16 bases remaining between them. Germline V lookup: CDR1 MGHDK, CDR2 SYGVNS. This CDR3 region has 14 residues. This CDR3 reads CASSTGRGFNEQYF. DNA for the CDR3: TGTGCCAGCAGTACGGGAAGGGGGTTTAACGAGCAGTACTTC.

The rearrangement uses TRBV6-5 and TRBJ2-3, with D perhaps TRBD1 (5 bases). CDR1 is MNHEY, CDR2 SVGAGI, per germline. The CDR3 is 16 amino acids. Deletions cut 0 bases from V and 1 base from J, with 11 bases between. DNA of the CDR3: TGTGCCAGCAGTTACTCGGGCAGGGCAGGCACAGATACGCAGTATTTT. Residues: CASSYSGRAGTDTQYF.

As concerns this clone: An end of the junction differs from the germline gene, which may be a read error. The V and J genes are TRBV10-3 and TRBJ1-5; no firm D call. The germline V gene has CDR1 ENHRY and CDR2 SYGVKD. This CDR3 comprises 14 residues. The DNA for the CDR3 is TGTGCCATCAGTGTCAGACAAGATGATCAGCCCCAGCAGTTT. It translates to CAISVRQDDQPQQF.

V and J are TRBV5-5 and TRBJ2-3; 7 bases align to TRBD1. This CDR3 region has 15 residues. The germline gives CDR1 SGHKS, CDR2 YYEKEE (reference sequence). Trimming at V came to 4 bases and at J to 0 bases, leaving 5 bases not matched to a gene. CDR3 region: CASSRGPTSTDTQYF. The DNA for the CDR3 is TGTGCCAGCAGCAGGGGGCCGACTAGCACAGATACGCAGTATTTT.

This clone was detected only a few times. V gene TRBV11-2 combines with J gene TRBJ2-7; D not certain. The CDR3 has 12 residues. V gave up 1 base and J gave up 2 bases, with 3 bases separating them. CDR1 and CDR2 from the germline V gene are SGHAT and FQNNGV. CDR3 bases: TGTGCCAGCAGCTTAGTTACCTACGAGCAGTACTTC. Translation gives CASSLVTYEQYF.

The chain couples TRBV5-1 to TRBJ2-2, with 15 bases fitting TRBD2. This CDR3 has 17 amino acids. CDR1 and CDR2 from the germline V gene are SGHRS and YFSETQ. The junction had 4 bases not matched to a gene; V was cut back by 3 bases and J by 4 bases. CDR3 nucleotide sequence: TGCGCCAGCAGCTCTCCGGGACTAGCGGGAGGCACCGGGGAGCTGTTTTTT. This codes for CASSSPGLAGGTGELFF.

J is TRBJ1-1 and V is TRBV10-3; tentative D call: TRBD1 (5 bases). Germline V gene lookup returns CDR1 ENHRY and CDR2 SYGVKD. CDR3 length: 16 amino acids. V lost 4 bases and J 1 base, leaving 16 bases between the germline ends. The CDR3 loop reads CAISAPSREGNTEAFF. In DNA form, the CDR3 reads TGTGCCATCAGTGCCCCCTCCAGGGAAGGGAACACTGAAGCTTTCTTT.

The chain carries TRBV28 and TRBJ1-2, with a possible D match to TRBD1 (5 bases). The CDR3 covers 15 residues. V was trimmed by 6 bases and J by 4 bases, leaving 18 bases between them. Germline V gene lookup returns CDR1 MDHEN and CDR2 SYDVKM. CDR3: CASRSGAVYSYGYTF. The CDR3 coding sequence is TGTGCCAGCAGATCTGGGGCCGTGTACTCCTATGGCTACACCTTC.

This clone came up a few times. The J gene is TRBJ2-1, the V gene TRBV19; a weak D match, TRBD2 (5 bases). The CDR3 totals 13 residues. CDR1 LNHDA and CDR2 SQIVND come from the germline V gene (reference sequence). The germline V and J ends were trimmed by 3 bases and 8 bases, with 11 bases remaining between them. CDR3 amino acids: CASSIIEEDEQFF. The DNA for the CDR3 is TGTGCCAGTAGTATTATTGAGGAGGATGAGCAGTTCTTC.

V gene TRBV29-1 combines with J gene TRBJ1-1; TRBD1 matches at 7 bases. J gave up 1 base and V 1 base, and 0 bases lay outside the gene matches. The CDR3 runs to 13 residues. From germline, CDR1 is SQVTM and CDR2 ANQGSEA. This CDR3 is CSVEGQGNTEAFF. The CDR3 DNA reads as TGCAGCGTTGAAGGACAGGGGAACACTGAAGCTTTCTTT.

V gene TRBV7-9 combines with J gene TRBJ1-4; D not resolved. CDR3 length: 15 amino acids. Germline-derived CDR1 and CDR2 are SEHNR and FQNEAQ (reference sequence). V lost 1 base and J 7 bases, leaving 13 bases between the germline ends. The CDR3 DNA sequence: TGTGCCAGCAGCTTAGGCGATGCCAAACCTGAAAAACTGTTTTTT. Protein: CASSLGDAKPEKLFF.

The chain joins TRBV20-1 to TRBJ1-2; 10 bases line up with TRBD1. This CDR3 is built from 11 residues. V was clipped by 1 base and J by 11 bases; unmatched bases: 1. Germline lookup yields CDR1 DFQATT and CDR2 SNEGSKA (reference sequence). In DNA form, the CDR3 reads TGCAGTGCTAGAGGGACAGGGGGGTACACCTTC. Translating it yields CSARGTGGYTF.

The chain recombines TRBV10-3 with TRBJ1-1; D is unresolved. CDR3 length equals 12 residues. Trimming removed 6 bases from V and 6 bases from J, with 11 bases in between. Germline V gene lookup returns CDR1 ENHRY and CDR2 SYGVKD. CDR3 region: CAISPDNSEAFF. CDR3 nucleotides: TGTGCCATCAGCCCAGACAACTCTGAAGCTTTCTTT.

V usage is TRBV4-1 and J usage is TRBJ2-1, with 12 bases that match TRBD2. V lost 1 base and J lost 10; bases outside the gene matches: 11. The CDR3 is 17 residues long. Germline lookup yields CDR1 MGHRA and CDR2 YSYEKL. Here the CDR3 reads CASSQGLAGGPGIEQFF. CDR3 DNA sequence: TGCGCCAGCAGCCAAGGGCTAGCGGGAGGGCCGGGTATAGAGCAGTTCTTC.